The 5 T cell receptor beta chains below were found in one sample sequenced in a study of T cell responses to AZD1222 COVID-19 vaccine. Repertoires were generated with immunoSEQ multiplex PCR, while TCRdb's copy carries only in-frame clones and drops some. The sample has over 100,000 clones, 86% seen once. The starting material was peripheral blood, obtained on day 0 of AZD1222 vaccination. The receptors were sampled from an adult in good health.

This chain uses TRBV6-6 with TRBJ2-1, with 9 bases fitting TRBD1. Per germline, CDR1 MNHNY and CDR2 SVGAGI (reference sequence). The CDR3 runs to 14 residues. V shed 6 bases and J 1 base; nucleotides not matched to a gene: 1. CDR3 loop: CASRQGASYNEQFF. CDR3 bases: TGTGCCAGCAGACAGGGGGCGTCCTACAATGAGCAGTTCTTC.

The chain employs TRBV14 and TRBJ2-5, with D uncertain. Germline lookup yields CDR1 SGHDN and CDR2 FVKESK. The CDR3 sequence is 15 residues long. The germline V and J ends were trimmed by 1 base and 0 bases, with 9 bases remaining between them. The CDR3 spells CASSQVGWYQETQYF. The CDR3 DNA is TGTGCCAGCAGCCAAGTGGGGTGGTACCAAGAGACCCAGTACTTC.

The CDR3 DNA is TGTGCCAGCAGTCCCGGGGAGGCGATCTCCTACGAGCAGTACTTC. As protein: CASSPGEAISYEQYF. The chain couples TRBV6-6 to TRBJ2-7, with D perhaps matching TRBD2 (6 bases). The CDR3 is 15 residues long. V gave up 5 bases and J gave up 0 bases, with 14 bases separating them. CDR1 is MNHNY and CDR2 is SVGAGI in the germline V gene (reference sequence).

The V gene is TRBV6-5, the J gene TRBJ1-1; D perhaps matches TRBD1 (5 bases). Between the trimmed V and J ends, which lost 8 bases and 3 bases, there was a span of 16 bases. This CDR3 region has 14 residues. Germline assignment: CDR1 MNHEY and CDR2 SVGAGI. The CDR3 sequence: CASADTGGYTEAFF. The CDR3, as DNA: TGTGCCAGCGCCGACACTGGGGGGTACACTGAAGCTTTCTTT.

The chain uses TRBV7-2 and TRBJ1-3; tentatively, D is TRBD1 (5 bases). CDR1 is SGHTA, CDR2 FQGNSA, per germline. This CDR3 contains 17 residues. V lost 4 bases to trimming and J lost 2 bases, with 18 bases between them. The CDR3 nucleotides are TGTGCCAGCAGCTCAGAGCGTTTATTAGGGGCTGGAAACACCATATATTTT. It is translated as CASSSERLLGAGNTIYF. The full variable domain, completed using reference TRBV7-2 and TRBJ1-3, is GAGVSQSPSNKVTEKGKDVELRCDPISGHTALYWYRQSLGQGLEFLIYFQGNSAPDKSGLPSDRFSAERTGGSVSTLTIQRTQQEDSAVYLCASSSERLLGAGNTIYFGEGSWLTVV.